This entry is about one T cell receptor beta chain. This specimen comes from a study of T cell clonotyping in hematopoietic cell transplantation. The length of the CDR3 is 13 residues. CDR1 and CDR2 (germline): SGHRS, YFSETQ. V was shortened by 0 bases and J by 6 bases, with 9 bases between the two germline ends. TCRdb's table, derived via immunoSEQ multiplex PCR, lists solely in-frame clones and lacks some. The sample contains roughly 40,000 clones, approximately 95% of which appear only once. Sequenced material: peripheral blood mononuclear cells. The sequence came from a man aged 25 to 45 in good health. Some clones in this sample may be carry-over from other donors' samples. The chain is built from TRBV5-1 and TRBJ1-2; the D gene is possibly TRBD1 (6 bases). CDR3: CASSLGGGDGYTF. The CDR3 bases are TGCGCCAGCAGCTTGGGAGGGGGTGATGGCTACACCTTC.